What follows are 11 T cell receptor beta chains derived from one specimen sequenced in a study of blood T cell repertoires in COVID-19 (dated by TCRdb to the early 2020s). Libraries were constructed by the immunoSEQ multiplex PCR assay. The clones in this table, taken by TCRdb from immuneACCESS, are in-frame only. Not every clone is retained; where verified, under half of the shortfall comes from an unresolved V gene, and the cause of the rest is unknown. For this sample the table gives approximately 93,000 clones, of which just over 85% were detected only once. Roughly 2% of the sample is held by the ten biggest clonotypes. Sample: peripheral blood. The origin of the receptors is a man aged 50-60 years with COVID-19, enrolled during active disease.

The CDR3 bases are TGTGCCAGCAGCTTATCGGCGGGGAAGGAGAACTATGGCTACACCTTC. The encoded protein is CASSLSAGKENYGYTF. This chain uses TRBV7-2 with TRBJ1-2; D is ambiguous. The CDR3 has 16 residues. Trimming took 2 bases from V and 2 from J, leaving 15 bases between them. The germline V gene encodes CDR1 SGHTA and CDR2 FQGNSA.

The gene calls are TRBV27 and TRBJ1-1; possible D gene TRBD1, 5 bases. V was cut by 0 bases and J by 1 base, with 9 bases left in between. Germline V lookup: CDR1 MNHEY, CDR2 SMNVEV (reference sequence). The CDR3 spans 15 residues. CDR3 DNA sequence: TGTGCCAGCAGTTTATCGGGGCTCCCGAACACTGAAGCTTTCTTT. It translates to CASSLSGLPNTEAFF.

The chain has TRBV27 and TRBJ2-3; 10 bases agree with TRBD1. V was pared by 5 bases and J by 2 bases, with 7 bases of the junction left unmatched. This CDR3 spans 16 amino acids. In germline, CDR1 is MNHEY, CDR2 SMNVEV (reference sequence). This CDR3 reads CASSPGQGIFTDTQYF. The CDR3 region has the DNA TGTGCCAGCAGTCCGGGACAGGGGATTTTCACAGATACGCAGTATTTT.

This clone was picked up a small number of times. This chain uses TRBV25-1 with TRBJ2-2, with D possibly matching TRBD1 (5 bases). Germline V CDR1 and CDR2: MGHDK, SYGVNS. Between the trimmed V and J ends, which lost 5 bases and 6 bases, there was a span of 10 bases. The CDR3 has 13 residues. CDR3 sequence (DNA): TGTGCCAGCAGTCACAGGCTTGCCGGGGAGCTGTTTTTT. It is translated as CASSHRLAGELFF.

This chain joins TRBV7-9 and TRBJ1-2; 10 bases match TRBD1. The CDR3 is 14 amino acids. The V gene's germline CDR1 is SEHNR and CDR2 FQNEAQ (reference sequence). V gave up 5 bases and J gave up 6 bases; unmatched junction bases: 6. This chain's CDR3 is CASSRATGGHGYTF. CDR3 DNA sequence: TGTGCCAGCAGCCGAGCGACAGGGGGCCATGGCTACACCTTC.

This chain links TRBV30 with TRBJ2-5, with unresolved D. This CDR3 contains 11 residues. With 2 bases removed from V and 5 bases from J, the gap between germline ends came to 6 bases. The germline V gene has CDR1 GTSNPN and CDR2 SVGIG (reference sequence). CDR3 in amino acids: CAWSSRETQYF. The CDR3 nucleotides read TGTGCCTGGAGTTCACGGGAGACCCAGTACTTC.

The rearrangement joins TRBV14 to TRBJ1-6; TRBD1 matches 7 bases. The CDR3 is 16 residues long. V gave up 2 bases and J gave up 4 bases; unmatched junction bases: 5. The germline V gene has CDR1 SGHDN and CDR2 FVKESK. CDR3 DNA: TGTGCCAGCAGCCAACTGACAGGGTTTTATAATTCACCCCTCCACTTT. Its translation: CASSQLTGFYNSPLHF.

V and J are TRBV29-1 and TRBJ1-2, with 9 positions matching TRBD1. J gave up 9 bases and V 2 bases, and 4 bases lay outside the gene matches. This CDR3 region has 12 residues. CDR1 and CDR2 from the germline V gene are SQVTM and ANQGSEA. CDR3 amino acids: CSVERDRASYTF. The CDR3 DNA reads TGCAGCGTTGAAAGGGACAGGGCGAGCTACACCTTC.

The CDR3 DNA follows: TGTGCCAGCAGTGAAGCCCGGGTGGGAAACACCATATATTTT. It is translated as CASSEARVGNTIYF. The gene calls are TRBV6-1 and TRBJ1-3; D not certain. Germline CDR1 is MNHNS and CDR2 is SASEGT. Trimming shortened V by 0 bases and J by 4 bases, and 7 bases separated the two germline ends. The CDR3 is 14 residues long.

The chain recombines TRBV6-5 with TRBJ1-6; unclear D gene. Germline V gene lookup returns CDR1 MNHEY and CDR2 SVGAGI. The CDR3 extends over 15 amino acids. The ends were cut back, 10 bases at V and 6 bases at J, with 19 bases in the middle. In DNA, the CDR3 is TGTGCCAAGCAGTATAGACACAACTTTAATTCACCCCTCCACTTT. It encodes CAKQYRHNFNSPLHF.

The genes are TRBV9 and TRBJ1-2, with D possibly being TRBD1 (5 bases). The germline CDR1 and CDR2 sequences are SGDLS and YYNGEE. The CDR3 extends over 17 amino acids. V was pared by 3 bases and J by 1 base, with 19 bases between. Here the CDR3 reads CASSGPPVGAINYGYTF. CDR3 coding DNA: TGTGCCAGCAGCGGACCCCCGGTAGGGGCGATTAACTATGGCTACACCTTC.